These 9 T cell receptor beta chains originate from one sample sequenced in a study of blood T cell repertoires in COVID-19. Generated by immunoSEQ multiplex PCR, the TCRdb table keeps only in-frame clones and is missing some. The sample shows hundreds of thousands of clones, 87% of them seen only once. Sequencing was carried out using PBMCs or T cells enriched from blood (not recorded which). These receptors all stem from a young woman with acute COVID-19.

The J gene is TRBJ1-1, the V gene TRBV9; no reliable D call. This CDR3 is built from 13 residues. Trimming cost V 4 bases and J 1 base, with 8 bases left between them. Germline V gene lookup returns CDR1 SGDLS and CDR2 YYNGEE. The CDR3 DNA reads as TGTGCCAGCAGCTCTCGACAGAACACTGAAGCTTTCTTT. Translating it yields CASSSRQNTEAFF.

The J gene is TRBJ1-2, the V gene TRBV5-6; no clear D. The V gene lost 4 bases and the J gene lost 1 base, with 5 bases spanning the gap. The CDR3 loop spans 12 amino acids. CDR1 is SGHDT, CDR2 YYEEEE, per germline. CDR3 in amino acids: CASSPSNYGYTF. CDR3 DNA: TGTGCCAGCAGCCCTAGTAACTATGGCTACACCTTC.

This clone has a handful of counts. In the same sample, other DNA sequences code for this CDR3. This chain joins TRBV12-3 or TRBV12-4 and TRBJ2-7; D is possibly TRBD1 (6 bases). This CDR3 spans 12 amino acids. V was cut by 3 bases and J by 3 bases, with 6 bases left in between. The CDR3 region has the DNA TGTGCCAGCAGTTTGGACAGCTACGAGCAGTACTTC. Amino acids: CASSLDSYEQYF.

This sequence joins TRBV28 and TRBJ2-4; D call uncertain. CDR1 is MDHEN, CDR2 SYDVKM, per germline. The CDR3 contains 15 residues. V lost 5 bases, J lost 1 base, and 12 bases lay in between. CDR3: CASSPPRNAKNIQYF. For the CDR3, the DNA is TGTGCCAGCAGTCCCCCCAGGAACGCCAAAAACATTCAGTACTTC.

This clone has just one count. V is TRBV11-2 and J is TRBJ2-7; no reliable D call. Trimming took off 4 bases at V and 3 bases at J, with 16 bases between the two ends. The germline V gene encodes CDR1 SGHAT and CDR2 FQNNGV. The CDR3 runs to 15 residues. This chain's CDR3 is CASSSLSGFLYEQYF. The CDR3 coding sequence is TGTGCCAGCAGCTCCCTGTCCGGGTTCCTCTACGAGCAGTACTTC.

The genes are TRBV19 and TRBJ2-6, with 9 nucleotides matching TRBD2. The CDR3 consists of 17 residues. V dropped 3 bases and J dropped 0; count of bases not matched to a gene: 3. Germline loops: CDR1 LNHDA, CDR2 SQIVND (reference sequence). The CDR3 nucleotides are TGTGCCAGTAGTATCCTAGCGGGAAGCTCTGGGGCCAACGTCCTGACTTTC. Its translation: CASSILAGSSGANVLTF.

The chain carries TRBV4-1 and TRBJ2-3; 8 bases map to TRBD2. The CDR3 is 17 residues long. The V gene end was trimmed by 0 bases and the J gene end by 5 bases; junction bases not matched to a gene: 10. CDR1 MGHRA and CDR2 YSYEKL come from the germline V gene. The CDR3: CASSQDGGAGDLDTQYF. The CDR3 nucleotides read TGCGCCAGCAGCCAAGATGGAGGAGCGGGGGATCTAGATACGCAGTATTTT.

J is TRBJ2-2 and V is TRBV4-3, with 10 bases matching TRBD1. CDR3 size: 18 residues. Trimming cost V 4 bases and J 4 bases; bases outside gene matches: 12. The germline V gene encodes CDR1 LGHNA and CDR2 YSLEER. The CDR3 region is CASSPEPTGGAGTGELFF. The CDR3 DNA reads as TGCGCCAGCAGCCCCGAACCGACAGGGGGCGCGGGCACCGGGGAGCTGTTTTTT.

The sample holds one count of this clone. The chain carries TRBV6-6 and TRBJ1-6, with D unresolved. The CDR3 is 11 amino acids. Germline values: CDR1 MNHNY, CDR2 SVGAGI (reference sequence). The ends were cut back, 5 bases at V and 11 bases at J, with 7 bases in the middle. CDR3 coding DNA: TGTGCCAGCAGTCCGGGTCCACCCCTCCACTTT. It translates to CASSPGPPLHF.